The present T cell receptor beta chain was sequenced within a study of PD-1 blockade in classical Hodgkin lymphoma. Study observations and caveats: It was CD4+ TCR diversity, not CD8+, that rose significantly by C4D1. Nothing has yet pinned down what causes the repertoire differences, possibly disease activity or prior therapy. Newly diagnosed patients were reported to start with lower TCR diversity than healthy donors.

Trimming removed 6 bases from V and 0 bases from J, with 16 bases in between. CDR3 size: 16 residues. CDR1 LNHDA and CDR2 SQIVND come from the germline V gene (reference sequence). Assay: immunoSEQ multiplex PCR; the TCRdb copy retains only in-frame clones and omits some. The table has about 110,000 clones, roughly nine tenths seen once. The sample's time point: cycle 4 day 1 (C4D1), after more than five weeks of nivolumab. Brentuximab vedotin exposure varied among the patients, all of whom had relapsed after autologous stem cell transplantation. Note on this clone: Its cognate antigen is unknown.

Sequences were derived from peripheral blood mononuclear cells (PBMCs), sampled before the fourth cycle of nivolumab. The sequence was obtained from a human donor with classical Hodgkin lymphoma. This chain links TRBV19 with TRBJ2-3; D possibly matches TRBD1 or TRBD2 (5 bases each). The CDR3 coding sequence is TGTGCCAGTAGACAGCGTGGGACCCCTAGCACAGATACGCAGTATTTT. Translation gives CASRQRGTPSTDTQYF. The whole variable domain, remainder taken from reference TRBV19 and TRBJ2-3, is DGGITQSPKYLFRKEGQNVTLSCEQNLNHDAMYWYRQDPGQGLRLIYYSQIVNDFQKGDIAEGYSVSREKKESFPLTVTSAQKNPTAFYLCASRQRGTPSTDTQYFGPGTRLTVL.